Reported below is one TCR beta chain. CDR1 is MDHEN and CDR2 is SYDVKM in the germline V gene. CDR3 size: 16 residues. V lost 5 bases and J lost 2; bases outside the gene matches: 6. These data come from a study of Ad26.COV2.S vaccination and SARS-CoV-2 variants. Study-wide context: Ad26.COV2.S given intramuscularly, once or twice 56 days apart.

Treatment: 19 received Ad26.COV2.S at low or high dose, single or two shots; about five received placebo; per-sample allocation not given. All samples were drawn on day 63, counting from the first vaccine or placebo injection. Measured with immunoSEQ multiplex PCR; TCRdb has only the in-frame clones, and not every one. The sample includes about 400,000 clones, about 90% of them seen just once. The chain is built from TRBV28 and TRBJ2-1; 10 bases agree with TRBD2. This receptor was identified in a person aged 18 to 65 who received the Ad26.COV2.S COVID-19 vaccine or a placebo. Sequenced here: peripheral blood, sampled in a trial of Ad26.COV2.S vaccine versus placebo. CDR3 loop: CASSHSGGRTYNEQFF. The CDR3 nucleotides read TGTGCCAGCAGTCATAGCGGGGGGCGGACCTACAATGAGCAGTTCTTC.